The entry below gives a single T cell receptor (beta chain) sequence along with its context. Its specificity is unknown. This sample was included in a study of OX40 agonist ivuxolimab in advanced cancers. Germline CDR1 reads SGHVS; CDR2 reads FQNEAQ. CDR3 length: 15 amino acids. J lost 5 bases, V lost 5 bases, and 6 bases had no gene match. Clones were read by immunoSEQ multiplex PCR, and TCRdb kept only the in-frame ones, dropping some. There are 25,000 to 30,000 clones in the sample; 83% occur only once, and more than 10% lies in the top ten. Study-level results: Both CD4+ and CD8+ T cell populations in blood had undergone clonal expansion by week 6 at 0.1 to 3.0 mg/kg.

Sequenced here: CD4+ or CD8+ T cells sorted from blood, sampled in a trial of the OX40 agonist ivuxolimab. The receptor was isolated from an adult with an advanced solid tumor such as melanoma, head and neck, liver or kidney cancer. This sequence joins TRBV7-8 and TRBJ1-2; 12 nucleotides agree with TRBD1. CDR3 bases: TGTGCCAGCAGCGAGGGGACAGGGGGCCTATATGGCTACACCTTC. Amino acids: CASSEGTGGLYGYTF.